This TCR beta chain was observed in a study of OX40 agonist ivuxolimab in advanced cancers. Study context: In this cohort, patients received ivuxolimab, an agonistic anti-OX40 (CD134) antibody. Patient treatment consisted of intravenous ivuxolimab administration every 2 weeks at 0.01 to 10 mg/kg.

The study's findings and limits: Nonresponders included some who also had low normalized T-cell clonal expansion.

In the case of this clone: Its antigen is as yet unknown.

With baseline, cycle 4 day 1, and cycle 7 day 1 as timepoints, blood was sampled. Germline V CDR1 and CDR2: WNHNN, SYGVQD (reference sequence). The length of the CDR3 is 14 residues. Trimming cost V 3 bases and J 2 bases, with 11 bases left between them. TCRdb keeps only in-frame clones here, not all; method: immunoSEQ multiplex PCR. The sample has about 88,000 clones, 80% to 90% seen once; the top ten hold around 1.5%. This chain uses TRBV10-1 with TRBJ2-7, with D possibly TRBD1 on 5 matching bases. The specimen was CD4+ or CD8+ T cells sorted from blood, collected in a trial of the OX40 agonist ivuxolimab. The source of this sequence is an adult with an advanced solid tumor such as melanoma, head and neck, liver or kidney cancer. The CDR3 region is CASSERRTPYEQYF. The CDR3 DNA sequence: TGCGCCAGCAGTGAAAGACGGACACCCTACGAGCAGTACTTC.